The present T cell receptor beta chain was sequenced within a study of T-cell reconstitution after alpha-beta-depleted transplantation in children. General observations from the study: A year had passed since transplant, and T-cell counts and diversity by then came mostly from newly produced T cells. Where some patients showed high TCRbeta diversity at day 60, it came from recipient T cells and thymic progenitors that had survived. Several hundred expanded graft clones reportedly were the source of alpha-beta T cells about two months after transplant.

A TCRbeta library incorporating unique molecular identifiers was prepared. TCRdb passed the PCR reads through MiXCR, listing each CDR3 protein once. The profile shows about 580,000 distinct CDR3 sequences, approximately 22% of them singletons. A word on this clonotype: Its antigen is still unknown.

Sequencing was performed on PBMCs, mostly from graft donor cells, taken 360 days after TCRalphabeta/CD19-depleted stem cell transplant. The source is a boy younger than two who had a stem cell transplant for acute myeloid leukemia, so the T cells may come from the graft donor.

The CDR3 spells CASSTRGPGSYNEQFF. The CDR3 bases are TGTGCCAGCTCTACAAGGGGCCCTGGCTCCTACAATGAGCAGTTCTTC. The chain has TRBV18 and TRBJ2-1; maybe TRBD1 (5 bases). Trimming cost V 6 bases and J 0 bases, with 15 bases left between them. The V gene's germline CDR1 is KGHSH and CDR2 LQKENI. The CDR3 totals 16 residues.